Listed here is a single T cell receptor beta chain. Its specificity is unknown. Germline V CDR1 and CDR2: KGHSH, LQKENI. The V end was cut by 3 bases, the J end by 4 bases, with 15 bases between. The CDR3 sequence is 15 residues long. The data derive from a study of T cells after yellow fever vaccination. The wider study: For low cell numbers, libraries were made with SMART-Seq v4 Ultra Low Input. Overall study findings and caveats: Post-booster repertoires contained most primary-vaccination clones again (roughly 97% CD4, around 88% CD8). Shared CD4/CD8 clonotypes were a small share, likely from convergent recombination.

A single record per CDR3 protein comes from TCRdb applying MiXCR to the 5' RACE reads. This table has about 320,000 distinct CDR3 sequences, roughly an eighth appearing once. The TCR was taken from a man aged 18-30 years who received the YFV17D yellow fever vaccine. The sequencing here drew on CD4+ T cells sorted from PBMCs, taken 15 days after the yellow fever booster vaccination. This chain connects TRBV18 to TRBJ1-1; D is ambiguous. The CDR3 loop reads CASSPGILVGTEAFF. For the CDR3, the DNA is TGTGCCAGCTCACCGGGAATACTGGTAGGCACTGAAGCTTTCTTT. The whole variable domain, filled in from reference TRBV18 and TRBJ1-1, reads NAGVMQNPRHLVRRRGQEARLRCSPMKGHSHVYWYRQLPEEGLKFMVYLQKENIIDESGMPKERFSAEFPKEGPSILRIQQVVRGDSAAYFCASSPGILVGTEAFFGQGTRLTVV.